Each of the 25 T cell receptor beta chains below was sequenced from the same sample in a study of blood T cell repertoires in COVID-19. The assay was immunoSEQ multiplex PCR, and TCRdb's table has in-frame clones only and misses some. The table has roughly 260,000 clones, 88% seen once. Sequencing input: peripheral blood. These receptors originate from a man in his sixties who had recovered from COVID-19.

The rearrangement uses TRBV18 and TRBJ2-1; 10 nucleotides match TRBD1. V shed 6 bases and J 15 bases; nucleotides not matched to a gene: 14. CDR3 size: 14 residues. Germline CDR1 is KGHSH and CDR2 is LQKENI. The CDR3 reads CASSPGQGVEALFF. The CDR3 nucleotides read TGTGCCAGCTCCCCCGGACAGGGGGTGGAGGCTTTGTTCTTC.

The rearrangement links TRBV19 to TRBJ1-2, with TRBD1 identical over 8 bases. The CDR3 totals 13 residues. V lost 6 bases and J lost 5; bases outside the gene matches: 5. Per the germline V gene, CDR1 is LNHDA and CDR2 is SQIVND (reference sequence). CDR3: CASSQGAGYGYTF. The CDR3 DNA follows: TGTGCCAGTAGCCAGGGGGCTGGGTATGGCTACACCTTC. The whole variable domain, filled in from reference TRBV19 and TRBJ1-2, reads DGGITQSPKYLFRKEGQNVTLSCEQNLNHDAMYWYRQDPGQGLRLIYYSQIVNDFQKGDIAEGYSVSREKKESFPLTVTSAQKNPTAFYLCASSQGAGYGYTFGSGTRLTVV.

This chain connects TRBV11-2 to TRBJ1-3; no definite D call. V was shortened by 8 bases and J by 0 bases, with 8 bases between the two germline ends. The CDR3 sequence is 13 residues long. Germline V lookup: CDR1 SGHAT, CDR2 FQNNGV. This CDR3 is CASHGSSGNTIYF. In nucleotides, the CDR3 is TGTGCCAGCCACGGGAGCTCTGGAAACACCATATATTTT. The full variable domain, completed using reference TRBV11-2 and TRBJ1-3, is EAGVAQSPRYKIIEKRQSVAFWCNPISGHATLYWYQQILGQGPKLLIQFQNNGVVDDSQLPKDRFSAERLKGVDSTLKIQPAKLEDSAVYLCASHGSSGNTIYFGEGSWLTVV.

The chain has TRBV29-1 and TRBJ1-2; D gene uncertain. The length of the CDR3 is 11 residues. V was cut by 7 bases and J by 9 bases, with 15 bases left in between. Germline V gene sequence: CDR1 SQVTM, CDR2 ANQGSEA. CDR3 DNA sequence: TGCAGCGCGGGAGCAGGCCGTAGCTACACCTTC. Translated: CSAGAGRSYTF. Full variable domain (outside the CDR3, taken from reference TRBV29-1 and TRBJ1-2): SAVISQKPSRDICQRGTSLTIQCQVDSQVTMMFWYRQQPGQSLTLIATANQGSEATYESGFVIDKFPISRPNLTFSTLTVSNMSPEDSSIYLCSAGAGRSYTFGSGTRLTVV.

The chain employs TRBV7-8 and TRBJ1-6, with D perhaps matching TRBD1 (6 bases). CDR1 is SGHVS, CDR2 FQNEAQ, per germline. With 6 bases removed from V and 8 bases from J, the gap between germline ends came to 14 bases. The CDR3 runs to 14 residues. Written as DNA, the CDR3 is TGTGCCAGCAGAGGTCTGGACAGATATTCACCCCTCCACTTT. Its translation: CASRGLDRYSPLHF.

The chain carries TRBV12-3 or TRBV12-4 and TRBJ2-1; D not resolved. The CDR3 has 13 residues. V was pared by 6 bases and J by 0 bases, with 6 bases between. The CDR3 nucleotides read TGTGCCAGCAGCGGTGACTCCTACAATGAGCAGTTCTTC. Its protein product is CASSGDSYNEQFF.

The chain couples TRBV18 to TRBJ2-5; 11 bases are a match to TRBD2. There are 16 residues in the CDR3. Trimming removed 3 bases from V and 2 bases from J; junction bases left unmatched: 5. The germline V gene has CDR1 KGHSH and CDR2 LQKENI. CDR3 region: CASSPLSGGAQETQYF. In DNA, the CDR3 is TGTGCCAGCTCACCTCTTAGCGGGGGGGCTCAAGAGACCCAGTACTTC.

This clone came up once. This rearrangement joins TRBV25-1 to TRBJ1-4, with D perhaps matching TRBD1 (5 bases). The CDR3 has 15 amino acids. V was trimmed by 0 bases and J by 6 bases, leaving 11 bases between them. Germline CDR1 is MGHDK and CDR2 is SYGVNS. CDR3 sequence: CASSEYSRGYEKLFF. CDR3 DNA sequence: TGTGCCAGCAGTGAATATAGTAGGGGTTATGAAAAACTGTTTTTT.

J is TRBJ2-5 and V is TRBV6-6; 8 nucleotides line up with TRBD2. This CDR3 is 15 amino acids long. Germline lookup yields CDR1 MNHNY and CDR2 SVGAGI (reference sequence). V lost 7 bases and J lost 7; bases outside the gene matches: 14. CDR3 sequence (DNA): TGTGCCAGCATCCGGGAGGGGGGGCGGTCTTGGACCCAGTACTTC. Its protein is CASIREGGRSWTQYF.

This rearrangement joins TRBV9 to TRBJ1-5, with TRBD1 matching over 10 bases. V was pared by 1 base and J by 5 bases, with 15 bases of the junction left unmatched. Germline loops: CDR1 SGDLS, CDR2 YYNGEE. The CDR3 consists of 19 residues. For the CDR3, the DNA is TGTGCCAGCAGCGTATGGGTGACAGGGGGCTTCCCTCCTCATCAGCCCCAGCATTTT. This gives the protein CASSVWVTGGFPPHQPQHF.

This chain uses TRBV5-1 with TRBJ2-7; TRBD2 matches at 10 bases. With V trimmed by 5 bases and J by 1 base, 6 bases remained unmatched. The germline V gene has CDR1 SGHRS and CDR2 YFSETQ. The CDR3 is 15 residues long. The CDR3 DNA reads TGCGCCAGCAGGCTGAGACTAGCGGGTTCCTACGAGCAGTACTTC. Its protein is CASRLRLAGSYEQYF.

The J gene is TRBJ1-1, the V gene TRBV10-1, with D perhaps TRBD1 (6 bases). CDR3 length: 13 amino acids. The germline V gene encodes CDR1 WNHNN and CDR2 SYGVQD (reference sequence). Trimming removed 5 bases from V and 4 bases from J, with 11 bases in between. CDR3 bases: TGCGCCAGCAGTAGGGGGTTGGTCACTGAAGCTTTCTTT. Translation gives CASSRGLVTEAFF.

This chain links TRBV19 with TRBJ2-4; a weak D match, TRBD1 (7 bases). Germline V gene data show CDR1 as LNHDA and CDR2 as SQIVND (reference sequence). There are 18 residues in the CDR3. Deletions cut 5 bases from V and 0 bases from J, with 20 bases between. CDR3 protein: CASSGDREDFLAKNIQYF. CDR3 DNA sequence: TGTGCCAGTAGTGGAGACAGGGAGGACTTTCTAGCCAAAAACATTCAGTACTTC.

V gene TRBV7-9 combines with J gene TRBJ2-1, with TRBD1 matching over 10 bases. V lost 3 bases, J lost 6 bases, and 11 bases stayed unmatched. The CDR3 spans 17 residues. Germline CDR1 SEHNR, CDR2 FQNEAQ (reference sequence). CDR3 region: CASSFADRDRGVNEQFF. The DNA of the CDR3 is TGTGCCAGCAGCTTCGCGGATAGGGACAGGGGCGTCAATGAGCAGTTCTTC.

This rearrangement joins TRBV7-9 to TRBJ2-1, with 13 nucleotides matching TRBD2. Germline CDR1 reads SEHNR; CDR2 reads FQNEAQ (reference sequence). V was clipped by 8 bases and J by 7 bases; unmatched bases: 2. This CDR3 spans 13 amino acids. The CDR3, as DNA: TGTGCCAGCCGACTAGCGGGGGGTAATGAGCAGTTCTTC. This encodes CASRLAGGNEQFF.

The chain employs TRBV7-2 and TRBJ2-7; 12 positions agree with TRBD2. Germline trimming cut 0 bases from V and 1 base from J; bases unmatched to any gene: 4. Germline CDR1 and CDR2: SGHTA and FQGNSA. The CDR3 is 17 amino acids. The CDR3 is CASSLALTSGGSYEQYF. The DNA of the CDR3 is TGTGCCAGCAGCTTAGCGCTTACTAGCGGGGGGTCCTACGAGCAGTACTTC.

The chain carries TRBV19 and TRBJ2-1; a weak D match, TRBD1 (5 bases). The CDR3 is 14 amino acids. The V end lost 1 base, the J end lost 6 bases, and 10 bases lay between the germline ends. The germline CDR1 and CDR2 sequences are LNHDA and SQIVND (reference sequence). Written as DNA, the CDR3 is TGTGCCAGTAGTATAGGCAGGGTGAGCAATGAGCAGTTCTTC. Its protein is CASSIGRVSNEQFF.

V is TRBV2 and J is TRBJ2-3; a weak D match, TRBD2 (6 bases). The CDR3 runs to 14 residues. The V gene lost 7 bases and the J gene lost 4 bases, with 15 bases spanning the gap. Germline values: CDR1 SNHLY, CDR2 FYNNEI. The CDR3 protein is CASNPVWGADTQYF. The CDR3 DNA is TGTGCCAGCAATCCAGTTTGGGGGGCAGATACGCAGTATTTT.

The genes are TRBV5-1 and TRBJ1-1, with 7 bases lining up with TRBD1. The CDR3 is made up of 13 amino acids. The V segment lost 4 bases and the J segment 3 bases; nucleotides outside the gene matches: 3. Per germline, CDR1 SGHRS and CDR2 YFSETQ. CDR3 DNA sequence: TGCGCCAGCAGCCCAGGGACAGACACTGAAGCTTTCTTT. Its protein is CASSPGTDTEAFF.

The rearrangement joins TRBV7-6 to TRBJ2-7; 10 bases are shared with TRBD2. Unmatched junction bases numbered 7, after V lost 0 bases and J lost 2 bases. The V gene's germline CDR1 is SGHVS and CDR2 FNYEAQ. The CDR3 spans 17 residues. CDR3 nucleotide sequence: TGTGCCAGCAGCTTAGCGCTGGACAGCGGGGGGGCCTACGAGCAGTACTTC. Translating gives CASSLALDSGGAYEQYF. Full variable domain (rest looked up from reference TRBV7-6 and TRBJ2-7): GAGVSQSPRYKVTKRGQDVALRCDPISGHVSLYWYRQALGQGPEFLTYFNYEAQQDKSGLPNDRFSAERPEGSISTLTIQRTEQRDSAMYRCASSLALDSGGAYEQYFGPGTRLTVT.

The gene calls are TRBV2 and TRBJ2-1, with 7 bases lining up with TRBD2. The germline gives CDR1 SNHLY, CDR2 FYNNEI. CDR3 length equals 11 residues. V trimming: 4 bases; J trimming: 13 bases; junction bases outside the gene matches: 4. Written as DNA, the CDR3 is TGTGCCAGCAGTGGATCGGGGGGTCAGTTCTTC. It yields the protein CASSGSGGQFF.

DNA of the CDR3: TGTGCCAGCAGCTCATCAATCGGGTGGGACTATGGCTACACCTTC. This translates into CASSSSIGWDYGYTF. The rearrangement links TRBV7-6 to TRBJ1-2; no definite D call. Germline CDR1 is SGHVS and CDR2 is FNYEAQ. This CDR3 spans 15 amino acids. Between the trimmed V and J ends, which lost 4 bases and 3 bases, there was a span of 15 bases.

The CDR3 nucleotides read TGTGCCAGCAGCAAGGGGTCAGACAGGGTTGATTCACCCCTCCACTTT. Translated, it gives CASSKGSDRVDSPLHF. This chain links TRBV21-1 with TRBJ1-6; the listed D gene, TRBD1, was not tested against the DNA. TRBV21-1 is listed as a pseudogene. There are 16 residues in the CDR3.

DNA of the CDR3: TGTGCCAGCAGCTTAGCCGAGGGGGCAGAGTATGGCTACACCTTC. Translating it yields CASSLAEGAEYGYTF. V and J are TRBV7-2 and TRBJ1-2, with 7 positions matching TRBD1. V shed 0 bases, J shed 5 bases, and the junction held 6 bases outside the gene matches. CDR3 length equals 15 residues. Germline CDR1 and CDR2: SGHTA and FQGNSA.

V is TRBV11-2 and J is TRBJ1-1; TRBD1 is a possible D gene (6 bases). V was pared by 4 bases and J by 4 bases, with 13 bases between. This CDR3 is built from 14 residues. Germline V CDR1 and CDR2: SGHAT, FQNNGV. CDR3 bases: TGTGCCAGCAGCTCCCAGGGGTTGGTCACTGAAGCTTTCTTT. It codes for CASSSQGLVTEAFF.